These 8 T cell receptor beta chains were sequenced from one sample in a study of PD-1 blockade in classical Hodgkin lymphoma. Relapse was seen in all patients after autologous stem cell transplantation, and brentuximab vedotin exposure was variable. Assay: immunoSEQ multiplex PCR; the TCRdb copy retains only in-frame clones and omits some. The table has about 19,000 clones, 75% to 85% seen once; the top ten hold over 15%. The specimen comprised peripheral blood mononuclear cells (PBMCs), sampled before the second cycle of nivolumab. These receptors all stem from a human donor with classical Hodgkin lymphoma.

This clone was counted between two and nine times. The rearrangement joins TRBV2 to TRBJ1-5; the match to TRBD1 covers 7 bases. Trimming cost V 6 bases and J 8 bases; bases outside gene matches: 13. Germline values: CDR1 SNHLY, CDR2 FYNNEI. The CDR3 runs 15 residues. The CDR3 bases are TGTGCCAGCAGCCGCACCAGACAGGGAAGAGAGCCCCAGCATTTT. This codes for CASSRTRQGREPQHF.

This sequence joins TRBV6-5 and TRBJ1-3; D call uncertain. The CDR3 totals 14 residues. Germline V gene sequence: CDR1 MNHEY, CDR2 SVGAGI. Trimming removed 6 bases from V and 0 bases from J, with 9 bases in between. CDR3 coding DNA: TGTGCCAGCAGCTCGCCCAGCTCTGGAAACACCATATATTTT. Translated, it gives CASSSPSSGNTIYF.

This clone was seen once. The chain employs TRBV19 and TRBJ1-1; perhaps TRBD1 as D (6 bases). V was pared by 8 bases and J by 5 bases, with 12 bases between. The germline V gene encodes CDR1 LNHDA and CDR2 SQIVND (reference sequence). CDR3 length: 12 amino acids. Here the CDR3 DNA reads TGTGCCAGTGGTTTAGGGGGGACTGAAGCTTTCTTT. Translated: CASGLGGTEAFF.

V is TRBV7-2 and J is TRBJ2-2; D is unresolved. This CDR3 spans 15 amino acids. Trimming took 0 bases from V and 6 from J, leaving 11 bases between them. Germline lookup yields CDR1 SGHTA and CDR2 FQGNSA. The CDR3 DNA reads TGTGCCAGCAGCTTAGCCCCGGCTGTCGCCGGGGAGCTGTTTTTT. Residues: CASSLAPAVAGELFF.

The genes are TRBV19 and TRBJ2-2; D uncertain. Trimming stripped 8 bases from V and 1 base from J, with 11 bases between. The CDR3 consists of 14 residues. Germline CDR1 is LNHDA and CDR2 is SQIVND (reference sequence). For the CDR3, the DNA is TGTGCCAGTCACGAGACTTTGAACACCGGGGAGCTGTTTTTT. Translating it yields CASHETLNTGELFF. The whole variable domain, filled in from reference TRBV19 and TRBJ2-2, reads DGGITQSPKYLFRKEGQNVTLSCEQNLNHDAMYWYRQDPGQGLRLIYYSQIVNDFQKGDIAEGYSVSREKKESFPLTVTSAQKNPTAFYLCASHETLNTGELFFGEGSRLTVL.

This clone has just one count. The chain joins TRBV7-2 to TRBJ1-1, with 7 bases fitting TRBD1. V lost 2 bases and J lost 2; bases outside the gene matches: 2. CDR3 length: 14 residues. Germline V CDR1 and CDR2: SGHTA, FQGNSA. This CDR3 reads CASSLHRGNTEAFF. CDR3 coding DNA: TGTGCCAGCAGCTTACACAGGGGCAACACTGAAGCTTTCTTT. The whole variable domain, filled in from reference TRBV7-2 and TRBJ1-1, reads GAGVSQSPSNKVTEKGKDVELRCDPISGHTALYWYRQSLGQGLEFLIYFQGNSAPDKSGLPSDRFSAERTGGSVSTLTIQRTQQEDSAVYLCASSLHRGNTEAFFGQGTRLTVV.

This clone was seen a few times. This chain joins TRBV19 and TRBJ1-3; tentatively, D is TRBD1 (6 bases). Germline V gives CDR1 LNHDA, CDR2 SQIVND (reference sequence). Trimming removed 5 bases at V and 0 bases at J, with 11 bases between. This CDR3 is 15 amino acids long. The CDR3 here is CASSEQGSSGNTIYF. In nucleotides, the CDR3 is TGTGCCAGTAGTGAACAGGGCAGCTCTGGAAACACCATATATTTT.

The V call is TRBV7-9, the J call TRBJ2-2, with a weak D call TRBD1 (5 bases). The germline CDR1 and CDR2 sequences are SEHNR and FQNEAQ (reference sequence). With 7 bases removed from V and 5 bases from J, the gap between germline ends came to 14 bases. The CDR3 covers 14 residues. Here the CDR3 reads CASTLGVSTGELFF. Written as DNA, the CDR3 is TGTGCCAGCACCCTAGGGGTAAGTACCGGGGAGCTGTTTTTT.